The entry that follows covers one T cell receptor (beta chain) sequence. The entry originates in a study of blood T cell repertoires in COVID-19. The wider study: The analysed material was cDNA or gDNA that came from T cells, B-cell-depleted T cells, or PBMCs.

The CDR3 has 15 amino acids. Germline CDR1 is SGHRS and CDR2 is YFSETQ. V shed 0 bases and J 3 bases; nucleotides not matched to a gene: 3. In the source study's methods: Amplification with reference gene primers provided the estimates of nucleated cell counts. Clones were sequenced by immunoSEQ multiplex PCR, and TCRdb holds only the in-frame ones, with some missing. The V and J calls and clone size come from that table; D and trimming were worked out from the DNA. The table lists about 200,000 clones, roughly four fifths of them singletons. The rearrangement joins TRBV5-1 to TRBJ1-2; 9 nucleotides align to TRBD1. This sequence was found in a man between 40 and 49 years old who had recovered from COVID-19. The source material was PBMCs or T cells enriched from blood (not recorded which). The CDR3 bases are TGCGCCAGCAGCTTGGTTACAGGGGGCGACTATGGCTACACCTTC. Its protein is CASSLVTGGDYGYTF. The whole variable domain, filled in from reference TRBV5-1 and TRBJ1-2, reads KAGVTQTPRYLIKTRGQQVTLSCSPISGHRSVSWYQQTPGQGLQFLFEYFSETQRNKGNFPGRFSGRQFSNSRSEMNVSTLELGDSALYLCASSLVTGGDYGYTFGSGTRLTVV.